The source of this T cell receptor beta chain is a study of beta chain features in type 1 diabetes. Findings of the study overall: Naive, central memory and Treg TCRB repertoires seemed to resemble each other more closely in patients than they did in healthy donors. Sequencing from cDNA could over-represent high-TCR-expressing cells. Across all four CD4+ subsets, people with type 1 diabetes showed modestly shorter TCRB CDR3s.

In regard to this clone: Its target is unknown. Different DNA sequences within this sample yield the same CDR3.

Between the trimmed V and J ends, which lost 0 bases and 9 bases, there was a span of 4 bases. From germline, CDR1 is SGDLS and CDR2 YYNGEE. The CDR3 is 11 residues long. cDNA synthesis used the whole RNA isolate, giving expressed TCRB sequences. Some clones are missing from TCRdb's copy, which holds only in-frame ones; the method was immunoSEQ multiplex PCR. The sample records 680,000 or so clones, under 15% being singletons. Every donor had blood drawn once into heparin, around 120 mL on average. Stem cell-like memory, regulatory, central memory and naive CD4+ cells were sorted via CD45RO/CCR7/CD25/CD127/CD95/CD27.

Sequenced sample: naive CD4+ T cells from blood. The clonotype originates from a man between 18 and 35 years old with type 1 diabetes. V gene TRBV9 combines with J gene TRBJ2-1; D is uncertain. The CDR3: CASSVGGEQFF. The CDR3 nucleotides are TGTGCCAGCAGCGTAGGCGGTGAGCAGTTCTTC.